This is a list of T cell receptor beta chains from one sample in a study of regulatory T cells in long-lasting Graves disease. MiXCR, run by TCRdb on the multiplex PCR reads, gives a single entry per CDR3 protein. Of under 450,000 distinct CDR3 sequences in the sample, around 11% are singletons; the top ten hold 18%. This same sample was also part of a study on T cells in Graves' hyperthyroidism and ophthalmopathy.

The source was peripheral blood mononuclear cells (PBMCs), collected at new diagnosis, from a patient treated with antithyroid drugs. These receptors came from a woman aged 18-29 years with Graves disease. CDR3s include the opening cysteine and the closing phenylalanine or tryptophan. A D gene is named only where the DNA matches it firmly. Clone size is given for some rows only: seen once, a few or many times, or a class if the clone is expanded.

d_call: -
v_call: TRBV28
clone_size: many
cdr3_length: 15
j_call: TRBJ1-4
cdr3_nt: TGTGCCAGCAGTACACCTCGACAGTTGGATGAAAAACTGTTTTTT
cdr3_aa: CASSTPRQLDEKLFF

d_call: -
v_call: TRBV14
clone_size: few
cdr3_length: 11
j_call: TRBJ1-1
cdr3_nt: TGTGCCATAGGGACGGCGATTGAAGCTTTCTTT
cdr3_aa: CAIGTAIEAFF

d_call: TRBD2
v_call: TRBV29-1
clone_size: many
cdr3_length: 14
j_call: TRBJ2-3
cdr3_nt: TGCAGCGCCCTAGCGGGGGGTGGGGTTGATACGCAGTATTTT
cdr3_aa: CSALAGGGVDTQYF

d_call: -
v_call: TRBV27
clone_size: many
cdr3_length: 13
j_call: TRBJ2-7
cdr3_nt: TGTGCCAGCAGTTTTTCAGGACCCTACGAGCAGTACTTC
cdr3_aa: CASSFSGPYEQYF

d_call: -
v_call: TRBV11-2
clone_size: many
cdr3_length: 18
j_call: TRBJ2-2
cdr3_nt: TGTGCCAGCAGCCAAAATCCCTCTAGCGTAGCGAACACCGGGGAGCTGTTTTTT
cdr3_aa: CASSQNPSSVANTGELFF

d_call: TRBD1
v_call: TRBV18
clone_size: -
cdr3_length: 14
j_call: TRBJ1-4
cdr3_nt: TGTGCCAGCTCACCACCCCAGGGGGATGAAAAACTGTTTTTT
cdr3_aa: CASSPPQGDEKLFF

d_call: -
v_call: TRBV27
clone_size: many
cdr3_length: 15
j_call: TRBJ2-1
cdr3_nt: TGTGCCAGCAGTTTACGTGGGAGTTTTTACAATGAGCAGTTCTTC
cdr3_aa: CASSLRGSFYNEQFF

d_call: -
v_call: TRBV27
clone_size: few
cdr3_length: 14
j_call: TRBJ1-5
cdr3_nt: TGTGCCAGCAGTTCCGGTCAGGTTCCTCAGCCCCAGCATTTT
cdr3_aa: CASSSGQVPQPQHF

d_call: -
v_call: TRBV11-3
clone_size: many
cdr3_length: 16
j_call: TRBJ2-1
cdr3_nt: TGTGCCAGCAGCTTTCCCCCGGGGCCATCCTACAATGAGCAGTTCTTC
cdr3_aa: CASSFPPGPSYNEQFF

d_call: TRBD2
v_call: TRBV10-1
clone_size: many
cdr3_length: 16
j_call: TRBJ2-5
cdr3_nt: TGCGCCAGCAGTGAGGGACTAGCGACCTCGGGAGAGACCCAGTACTTC
cdr3_aa: CASSEGLATSGETQYF

d_call: -
v_call: TRBV25-1
clone_size: -
cdr3_length: 17
j_call: TRBJ1-2
cdr3_nt: TGTGCCAGCAGTGATTGGGTTAATCCAACCGAGGTCTATGGCTACACCTTC
cdr3_aa: CASSDWVNPTEVYGYTF

d_call: -
v_call: TRBV27
clone_size: many
cdr3_length: 15
j_call: TRBJ2-3
cdr3_nt: TGTGCCAGCAGTTGGATGGCGGGACGCACAGATACGCAGTATTTT
cdr3_aa: CASSWMAGRTDTQYF

d_call: -
v_call: TRBV5-6
clone_size: -
cdr3_length: 16
j_call: TRBJ2-3
cdr3_nt: TGTGCCAGCAGCCACCTGACAGACTCTAGCACAGATACGCAGTATTTT
cdr3_aa: CASSHLTDSSTDTQYF

d_call: TRBD1
v_call: TRBV27
clone_size: many
cdr3_length: 16
j_call: TRBJ2-4
cdr3_nt: TGTGCCAGCAGTTTGGACAGGGGGCCCCCCGTAAACATTCAGTACTTC
cdr3_aa: CASSLDRGPPVNIQYF

d_call: TRBD2
v_call: TRBV6-1
clone_size: many
cdr3_length: 14
j_call: TRBJ2-5
cdr3_nt: TGTGCCAGCAGCGTCCGACTAGCGGGGGAGACCCAGTACTTC
cdr3_aa: CASSVRLAGETQYF

d_call: -
v_call: TRBV12-3/TRBV12-4
clone_size: many
cdr3_length: 15
j_call: TRBJ1-5
cdr3_nt: TGTGCCAGCAGTTCCTCAAGACCTAAGGAACAGCCCCAGCATTTT
cdr3_aa: CASSSSRPKEQPQHF

d_call: -
v_call: TRBV9
clone_size: -
cdr3_length: 14
j_call: TRBJ2-1
cdr3_nt: TGTGCCAGCAGCGTAGCCAGCGGTAACAATGAGCAGTTCTTC
cdr3_aa: CASSVASGNNEQFF

d_call: -
v_call: TRBV12-3/TRBV12-4
clone_size: many
cdr3_length: 12
j_call: TRBJ2-1
cdr3_nt: TGTGCCAGCAGTTTCCAGGGCTATGAGCAGTTCTTC
cdr3_aa: CASSFQGYEQFF

d_call: -
v_call: TRBV7-2
clone_size: many
cdr3_length: 15
j_call: TRBJ1-3
cdr3_nt: TGTGCCAGCAGCTATACAGCCCTCTCTGGAAACACCATATATTTT
cdr3_aa: CASSYTALSGNTIYF

d_call: -
v_call: TRBV6-5
clone_size: many
cdr3_length: 14
j_call: TRBJ1-2
cdr3_nt: TGTGCCAGCAGTTACTCGACGGGGGAATATGGCTACACCTTC
cdr3_aa: CASSYSTGEYGYTF

d_call: TRBD2
v_call: TRBV29-1
clone_size: -
cdr3_length: 13
j_call: TRBJ2-2
cdr3_nt: TGCAGCGTTGCCGCGGGAGTTCCCGGGGAGCTGTTTTTT
cdr3_aa: CSVAAGVPGELFF

d_call: -
v_call: TRBV11-2
clone_size: many
cdr3_length: 15
j_call: TRBJ2-7
cdr3_nt: TGTGCCAGCAGCCTAGACAGGAGGCTCTCCTACGAGCAGTACTTC
cdr3_aa: CASSLDRRLSYEQYF

d_call: -
v_call: TRBV7-9
clone_size: few
cdr3_length: 14
j_call: TRBJ1-4
cdr3_nt: TGTGCCAGCAGCATAACAGGAGTCGCTGAAAAACTGTTTTTT
cdr3_aa: CASSITGVAEKLFF

d_call: -
v_call: TRBV27
clone_size: -
cdr3_length: 13
j_call: TRBJ2-2
cdr3_nt: TGTGCCAGCACCTTGGGAGGTGCCGGGGAGCTGTTTTTT
cdr3_aa: CASTLGGAGELFF

d_call: -
v_call: TRBV2
clone_size: many
cdr3_length: 15
j_call: TRBJ2-3
cdr3_nt: TGTGCCAGCAGTCTACGGGCCGGGGGCACAGATACGCAGTATTTT
cdr3_aa: CASSLRAGGTDTQYF

d_call: -
v_call: TRBV28
clone_size: -
cdr3_length: 12
j_call: TRBJ2-4
cdr3_nt: TGTGCCAGCAGTTTCGATGAGGGACGACGTTACTTC
cdr3_aa: CASSFDEGRRYF

d_call: -
v_call: TRBV20-1
clone_size: -
cdr3_length: 16
j_call: TRBJ1-5
cdr3_nt: TGCAGTGCTAGAGATTACAGGGAGTATAGCAATCAGCCCCAGCATTTT
cdr3_aa: CSARDYREYSNQPQHF

d_call: -
v_call: TRBV5-1
clone_size: many
cdr3_length: 14
j_call: TRBJ2-7
cdr3_nt: TGCGCCAGCAGCCCGCAGACAGCATCCTACGAGCAGTACTTC
cdr3_aa: CASSPQTASYEQYF

d_call: -
v_call: TRBV28
clone_size: many
cdr3_length: 18
j_call: TRBJ1-2
cdr3_nt: TGTGCCAGCAGTGGAACCGAGACAGTTATGATTATAAGGGAGGGCTACACCTTC
cdr3_aa: CASSGTETVMIIREGYTF

d_call: -
v_call: TRBV6-1
clone_size: few
cdr3_length: 16
j_call: TRBJ2-2
cdr3_nt: TGTGCCAGCAGGACAAAAACGAACACGAACACCGGGGAGCTGTTTTTT
cdr3_aa: CASRTKTNTNTGELFF

d_call: -
v_call: TRBV2
clone_size: -
cdr3_length: 15
j_call: TRBJ2-5
cdr3_nt: TGTGCCAGCAGTGAGGGAGGGGGCTACGAAGAGACCCAGTACTTC
cdr3_aa: CASSEGGGYEETQYF

d_call: -
v_call: TRBV7-6
clone_size: many
cdr3_length: 13
j_call: TRBJ2-3
cdr3_nt: TGTAGTTCGGGGGACGGTAGGACAGATACGCAGTATTTT
cdr3_aa: CSSGDGRTDTQYF

d_call: -
v_call: TRBV12-3/TRBV12-4
clone_size: many
cdr3_length: 12
j_call: TRBJ1-2
cdr3_nt: TGTGCCAGCAGTAAAGGGTCCTATGGCTACACCTTC
cdr3_aa: CASSKGSYGYTF

d_call: -
v_call: TRBV7-2
clone_size: many
cdr3_length: 14
j_call: TRBJ1-3
cdr3_nt: TGTGCCAGCAGCTTAACAGGGTCTGGAAACACCATATATTTT
cdr3_aa: CASSLTGSGNTIYF

d_call: -
v_call: TRBV6-1
clone_size: few
cdr3_length: 14
j_call: TRBJ2-5
cdr3_nt: TGTGCCAGCACCGTACAGGGCCCCCAAGAGACCCAGTACTTC
cdr3_aa: CASTVQGPQETQYF

d_call: TRBD1
v_call: TRBV19
clone_size: many
cdr3_length: 17
j_call: TRBJ2-2
cdr3_nt: TGTGCCAGTAGTTCCCGGGACAGGGGAAAGGGGACCGGGGAGCTGTTTTTT
cdr3_aa: CASSSRDRGKGTGELFF

d_call: TRBD1
v_call: TRBV12-3/TRBV12-4
clone_size: -
cdr3_length: 14
j_call: TRBJ2-5
cdr3_nt: TGTGCCAGCAGTCAACCGGGACAGCAAGAGACCCAGTACTTC
cdr3_aa: CASSQPGQQETQYF

d_call: TRBD1
v_call: TRBV7-2
clone_size: many
cdr3_length: 16
j_call: TRBJ1-2
cdr3_nt: TGTGCCAGCAGCCCACAGACAGGGCGATATAACTATGGCTACACCTTC
cdr3_aa: CASSPQTGRYNYGYTF

d_call: -
v_call: TRBV12-3/TRBV12-4
clone_size: few
cdr3_length: 14
j_call: TRBJ2-2
cdr3_nt: TGTGCCAGCAGGACTAGGAGAAACACCGGGGAGCTGTTTTTT
cdr3_aa: CASRTRRNTGELFF

d_call: TRBD1
v_call: TRBV19
clone_size: -
cdr3_length: 20
j_call: TRBJ1-5
cdr3_nt: TGTGCCAGTAGTGGTATCCGGGACAGCCACCTTGGGGTGAGCAATCAGCCCCAGCATTTT
cdr3_aa: CASSGIRDSHLGVSNQPQHF

d_call: -
v_call: TRBV3-2
clone_size: many
cdr3_length: 15
j_call: TRBJ2-7
cdr3_nt: TGTGCCAGCAGCCAGAACAGGGACTACCCCCACGAGCAGTACTTC
cdr3_aa: CASSQNRDYPHEQYF

d_call: -
v_call: TRBV28
clone_size: many
cdr3_length: 12
j_call: TRBJ2-7
cdr3_nt: TGTGCCAGCAGTGGAAACTACTACGAGCAGTACTTC
cdr3_aa: CASSGNYYEQYF